This passage covers 8 T cell receptor beta chains from one sample sequenced in a study of CD8 T cells in Susac syndrome (dated by TCRdb to about 2019). Preparation of the library involved the immunoSEQ multiplex PCR assay. RNA was extracted using the RNeasy kit, and about 0.45 to 1 ug of the RNA was reverse transcribed with random hexamers. TCRdb trimmed the raw reads at Q25, called clones with MiXCR and kept productive beta chains. CDR3 protein sequences are deduplicated, and each keeps its most common genes and DNA. Within this sample are fewer than 350,000 distinct CDR3 sequences, with roughly 85% of them counted one time only. Of the sample, 0.21% falls within the top ten clones. Sequenced sample: CD8+ T cells from PBMCs. The source of these receptors is a human donor with multiple sclerosis.

The chain employs TRBV29-1 and TRBJ2-1, with 7 bases lining up with TRBD2. The CDR3 extends over 13 amino acids. Losses at the gene ends were 5 bases for V and 3 bases for J; bases not matched to a gene: 4. Germline CDR1 SQVTM, CDR2 ANQGSEA. CDR3 loop: CSVRREGYNEQFF. CDR3 sequence (DNA): TGCAGCGTTAGGAGGGAGGGCTACAATGAGCAGTTCTTC.

The V gene is TRBV7-2, the J gene TRBJ2-5; TRBD1 matches 10 bases. In germline, CDR1 is SGHTA, CDR2 FQGNSA. V lost 2 bases and J lost 4; bases outside the gene matches: 7. The CDR3 has 16 amino acids. The CDR3 bases are TGTGCCAGCAGCTTATTGACAGGGGGCGATGGAGAGACCCAGTACTTC. Translation gives CASSLLTGGDGETQYF.

J is TRBJ2-3 and V is TRBV28; D is uncertain. The V gene's germline CDR1 is MDHEN and CDR2 SYDVKM. This CDR3 is built from 13 residues. Trimming stripped 1 base from V and 4 bases from J, with 6 bases between. This CDR3 is CASSLSQADTQYF. The DNA for the CDR3 is TGTGCCAGCAGTTTATCGCAGGCAGATACGCAGTATTTT.

The chain is built from TRBV20-1 and TRBJ2-1; tentative D call: TRBD1 (8 bases). The ends were cut back, 2 bases at V and 0 bases at J, with 17 bases in the middle. Germline V gene sequence: CDR1 DFQATT, CDR2 SNEGSKA (reference sequence). CDR3 length: 17 residues. CDR3 in amino acids: CSARNPDRDYSYNEQFF. CDR3 in DNA: TGCAGTGCTAGAAACCCGGACAGGGACTACTCCTACAATGAGCAGTTCTTC.

This chain connects TRBV30 to TRBJ2-7, with 7 nucleotides matching TRBD1. This CDR3 comprises 13 residues. CDR1 is GTSNPN and CDR2 is SVGIG in the germline V gene (reference sequence). V lost 0 bases to trimming and J lost 5 bases; unmatched junction nucleotides: 4. Written as DNA, the CDR3 is TGTGCCTGGAGTGTACAACAGGGGAACGAGCAGTACTTC. Protein sequence: CAWSVQQGNEQYF. The full variable domain, completed using reference TRBV30 and TRBJ2-7, is SQTIHQWPATLVQPVGSPLSLECTVEGTSNPNLYWYRQAAGRGLQLLFYSVGIGQISSEVPQNLSASRPQDRQFILSSKKLLLSDSGFYLCAWSVQQGNEQYFGPGTRLTVT.

The chain joins TRBV18 to TRBJ2-7, with D possibly called TRBD1 or TRBD2 (6 bases each). The CDR3 consists of 14 residues. Germline loops: CDR1 KGHSH, CDR2 LQKENI. The V and J ends lost 6 bases and 4 bases respectively, with 16 bases between them. The CDR3 protein is CASSLPGAVYEQYF. The CDR3 DNA sequence: TGTGCCAGCTCTCTCCCGGGGGCGGTATACGAGCAGTACTTC.

This chain joins TRBV4-3 and TRBJ1-4; D gene unclear. The CDR3 runs 15 residues. Trimming removed 1 base at V and 1 base at J, with 7 bases between. Germline-derived CDR1 and CDR2 are LGHNA and YSLEER. Written as DNA, the CDR3 is TGCGCCAGCAGCCAAGGAAAGTTAACTAATGAAAAACTGTTTTTT. Protein: CASSQGKLTNEKLFF.

V and J are TRBV19 and TRBJ1-5; D is ambiguous. CDR1 is LNHDA, CDR2 SQIVND, per germline (reference sequence). V lost 5 bases and J lost 3, with 11 bases in between. The CDR3 has 14 amino acids. DNA of the CDR3: TGTGCCAGTAGTCGATTCGCGTTCAATCAGCCCCAGCATTTT. It specifies CASSRFAFNQPQHF.